This TCR beta chain was retrieved from a study of T cell responses to AZD1222 COVID-19 vaccine. The method was immunoSEQ multiplex PCR; TCRdb's version includes in-frame clones alone and lacks a portion of them. The sample has some 100,000 clones; 90% are singletons. Germline V CDR1 and CDR2: SGHTA, FQGTGA. The trim removed 4 bases at V and 9 bases at J, leaving 3 bases unmatched. The CDR3 is 12 amino acids. This receptor was identified in an adult in good health. Source: peripheral blood, taken on day 0 of AZD1222 vaccination. The chain joins TRBV7-3 to TRBJ2-1, with 7 bases fitting TRBD2. CDR3 sequence (DNA): TGTGCCAGCAGCTCAGGGAGGGGTGAGCAGTTCTTC. Protein: CASSSGRGEQFF.